These 20 T cell receptor beta chains were all obtained from the same sample, sequenced in a study of early stage breast cancer tumors. Repertoires were generated with immunoSEQ multiplex PCR, while TCRdb's copy carries only in-frame clones and drops some. The sample has about 28,000 clones; 80% are singletons. The sequenced sample consisted of blood. All receptors derive from a person between 60 and 70 years old with breast cancer.

The genes are TRBV6-6 and TRBJ2-7; perhaps TRBD2 as D (6 bases). From germline, CDR1 is MNHNY and CDR2 SVGAGI (reference sequence). The CDR3 consists of 14 residues. V dropped 7 bases and J dropped 1 base, with 14 bases sitting between them. The CDR3 is CASTRRAFSYEQYF. The DNA of the CDR3 is TGTGCCAGCACGCGGAGGGCCTTTTCCTACGAGCAGTACTTC.

V gene TRBV9 combines with J gene TRBJ2-2; D perhaps matches TRBD2 (6 bases). Germline CDR1 is SGDLS and CDR2 is YYNGEE. There are 15 residues in the CDR3. V dropped 3 bases and J dropped 6 bases, with 15 bases sitting between them. CDR3 sequence (DNA): TGTGCCAGCAGCGCCACAGGAGGGGCAGCCGGGGAGCTGTTTTTT. Translation: CASSATGGAAGELFF.

The genes are TRBV7-2 and TRBJ1-2, with D uncertain. The length of the CDR3 is 15 residues. The germline V gene has CDR1 SGHTA and CDR2 FQGNSA. Trimming stripped 1 base from V and 0 bases from J, with 9 bases between. The CDR3 DNA reads as TGTGCCAGCAGCTTAGGGGCAGATGCTAACTATGGCTACACCTTC. Amino acids: CASSLGADANYGYTF.

The chain has TRBV5-6 and TRBJ1-2; possible D gene TRBD1, 5 bases. This CDR3 is 12 amino acids long. Trimming took off 3 bases at V and 6 bases at J, with 9 bases between the two ends. The V gene's germline CDR1 is SGHDT and CDR2 YYEEEE. CDR3 nucleotide sequence: TGTGCCAGCAGCTGGGGGGGGGATGGCTACACCTTC. This codes for CASSWGGDGYTF.

V gene TRBV28 combines with J gene TRBJ1-5; D possibly corresponds to TRBD1 (5 bases). Germline loops: CDR1 MDHEN, CDR2 SYDVKM. CDR3 length: 13 amino acids. The V end lost 3 bases, the J end lost 4 bases, and 7 bases lay between the germline ends. CDR3 DNA sequence: TGTGCCAGCAGTTTCGGGGGGAATCAGCCCCAGCATTTT. This gives the protein CASSFGGNQPQHF.

V and J are TRBV5-1 and TRBJ1-2; 7 bases are a match to TRBD1. The CDR3 contains 15 residues. Trimming at V came to 4 bases and at J to 7 bases, leaving 13 bases not matched to a gene. CDR1 and CDR2 from the germline V gene are SGHRS and YFSETQ. Written as DNA, the CDR3 is TGCGCCAGCAGCCCCGGACAGGCCGGGGGTCGTGGCTACACCTTC. Translating it yields CASSPGQAGGRGYTF.

This chain connects TRBV6-1 to TRBJ1-1, with D hard to call. V dropped 7 bases and J dropped 1 base, with 13 bases sitting between them. The germline CDR1 and CDR2 sequences are MNHNS and SASEGT. This CDR3 has 14 amino acids. CDR3 region: CASTQGRTNTEAFF. CDR3 sequence (DNA): TGTGCCAGCACTCAAGGGAGGACGAACACTGAAGCTTTCTTT.

The chain recombines TRBV18 with TRBJ1-1, with 7 bases matching TRBD1. V lost 0 bases, J lost 6 bases, and 7 bases stayed unmatched. The germline V gene encodes CDR1 KGHSH and CDR2 LQKENI. The length of the CDR3 is 15 residues. CDR3 amino acids: CASSPPGQILAEAFF. CDR3 in DNA: TGTGCCAGCTCACCACCGGGACAGATCTTGGCTGAAGCTTTCTTT.

Only a few counts were recorded for this clone. J is TRBJ2-7 and V is TRBV6-6; D might be TRBD2 (6 bases). The V gene's germline CDR1 is MNHNY and CDR2 SVGAGI (reference sequence). The V and J ends lost 6 bases and 7 bases respectively, with 13 bases between them. CDR3 length: 12 amino acids. CDR3 amino acids: CASSGSPGEQYF. In DNA form, the CDR3 reads TGTGCCAGCAGCGGGAGTCCGGGAGAGCAGTACTTC.

This chain joins TRBV5-4 and TRBJ2-7; TRBD1 matches at 8 bases. V lost 4 bases to trimming and J lost 0 bases; unmatched junction nucleotides: 3. This CDR3 is 14 amino acids long. CDR1 and CDR2 (germline): SGHNT, YYREEE (reference sequence). CDR3 sequence (DNA): TGTGCCAGCAGCCCGACAGGGGCCTCCTACGAGCAGTACTTC. Amino acids: CASSPTGASYEQYF.

This clone was seen once. V usage is TRBV27 and J usage is TRBJ1-1; 8 bases fit TRBD1. This CDR3 contains 15 residues. CDR1 is MNHEY, CDR2 SMNVEV, per germline (reference sequence). V lost 8 bases and J lost 7; bases outside the gene matches: 15. The CDR3 spells CASGTGIGGGSEAFF. The CDR3 DNA is TGTGCCAGCGGGACAGGCATTGGGGGAGGGAGTGAAGCTTTCTTT.

This clone appeared once. The rearrangement links TRBV6-6 to TRBJ2-7, with D perhaps TRBD2 (6 bases). V lost 6 bases and J 7 bases, leaving 13 bases between the germline ends. The CDR3 runs to 12 residues. Germline V lookup: CDR1 MNHNY, CDR2 SVGAGI (reference sequence). CDR3 DNA: TGTGCCAGCAGCCCCCTGGCGGGGGAGCAGTACTTC. This codes for CASSPLAGEQYF.

CDR3 nucleotide sequence: TGTGCCAGCAGTGACAAGCCGGGGAGGGGCAATCAGCCCCAGCATTTT. Translation: CASSDKPGRGNQPQHF. The J gene is TRBJ1-5, the V gene TRBV6-1; D is undetermined. CDR1 MNHNS and CDR2 SASEGT come from the germline V gene. This CDR3 is 16 amino acids long. V lost 3 bases and J 2 bases, leaving 14 bases between the germline ends.

The chain carries TRBV7-2 and TRBJ2-1, with a tentative D call TRBD1 (6 bases). V gave up 1 base and J gave up 4 bases, with 8 bases separating them. The CDR3 is 14 residues long. Germline-derived CDR1 and CDR2 are SGHTA and FQGNSA. The CDR3 sequence: CASSLGGPYNEQFF. DNA of the CDR3: TGTGCCAGCAGCTTAGGGGGGCCTTACAATGAGCAGTTCTTC.

The chain is built from TRBV11-2 and TRBJ2-1, with 13 nucleotides matching TRBD2. V lost 5 bases and J lost 8; bases outside the gene matches: 9. The CDR3 spans 16 residues. CDR1 SGHAT and CDR2 FQNNGV come from the germline V gene. The CDR3 loop reads CASSPRTSGSDDEQFF. DNA for the CDR3: TGTGCCAGCAGCCCGAGGACTAGCGGGAGCGACGATGAGCAGTTCTTC.

The CDR3 region has the DNA TGTGCCAGCACTCTTGAGGGTTTAGGTCAGCCCCAGCATTTT. It yields the protein CASTLEGLGQPQHF. The V gene is TRBV2, the J gene TRBJ1-5; D gene uncertain. V was trimmed by 7 bases and J by 6 bases, leaving 16 bases between them. Germline V gene lookup returns CDR1 SNHLY and CDR2 FYNNEI. This CDR3 has 14 residues.

This clone showed up just a few times. The chain links TRBV5-4 to TRBJ2-7; 7 nucleotides agree with TRBD1. From germline, CDR1 is SGHNT and CDR2 YYREEE (reference sequence). This CDR3 contains 14 residues. V lost 0 bases to trimming and J lost 3 bases; unmatched junction nucleotides: 3. CDR3: CASSLDRGDYEQYF. Here the CDR3 DNA reads TGTGCCAGCAGCTTGGACAGGGGAGACTACGAGCAGTACTTC. Supplemented by reference TRBV5-4 and TRBJ2-7, the full variable domain reads ETGVTQSPTHLIKTRGQQVTLRCSSQSGHNTVSWYQQALGQGPQFIFQYYREEENGRGNFPPRFSGLQFPNYSSELNVNALELDDSALYLCASSLDRGDYEQYFGPGTRLTVT.

The V call is TRBV27, the J call TRBJ1-1; possible D gene TRBD1, 6 bases. Germline CDR1 is MNHEY and CDR2 is SMNVEV (reference sequence). V lost 4 bases and J lost 4, with 22 bases in between. There are 17 residues in the CDR3. The DNA for the CDR3 is TGTGCCAGCAGTTCCTTCCGATTACAGGGAAACCCCACTGAAGCTTTCTTT. Its translation is CASSSFRLQGNPTEAFF.

The chain employs TRBV6-1 and TRBJ2-7, with 7 bases fitting TRBD1. The CDR3 has 13 amino acids. Per germline, CDR1 MNHNS and CDR2 SASEGT. The trim removed 7 bases at V and 2 bases at J, leaving 5 bases unmatched. DNA for the CDR3: TGTGCCAGCACCCGGGACAGCGCCTACGAGCAGTACTTC. It is translated as CASTRDSAYEQYF.

This chain joins TRBV4-2 and TRBJ2-5; 8 bases line up with TRBD2. After removal of 0 bases from V and 5 bases from J, the junction contained 5 bases not matched to a gene. Per germline, CDR1 LGHNA and CDR2 YNFKEQ. The CDR3 covers 15 residues. As DNA, the CDR3 is TGTGCCAGCAGCCAAGACCCAGCGGGAGCGGAGACCCAGTACTTC. Translation: CASSQDPAGAETQYF.